This entry lists 12 T cell receptor beta chains sequenced from one sample in a study of T cells in Graves' hyperthyroidism and ophthalmopathy. What was amplified from RNA transcripts were TCR beta CDR3 regions. An initial round of RT-PCR targeting the TCR CDR3 relied on the HTBI primer set. TCRdb re-called the multiplex PCR reads through MiXCR, storing one row per CDR3 protein. This sample has more than 350,000 distinct CDR3 sequences, with 13% to 15% found just once. The material sequenced was blood. The receptor source for this set is a woman aged 25 to 39 with Graves' ophthalmopathy.

This clonotype has at least ten counts. CDR3 residues: CASSRGLAGGLPHTQYF. In DNA form, the CDR3 reads TGTGCCAGCAGCCGTGGACTAGCGGGGGGACTCCCCCATACGCAGTATTTT. This sequence joins TRBV7-9 and TRBJ2-3; 14 positions agree with TRBD2. This CDR3 has 17 amino acids. V lost 5 bases, J lost 7 bases, and 11 bases stayed unmatched. Germline CDR1 SEHNR, CDR2 FQNEAQ (reference sequence).

There are many counts of this clonotype. The rearrangement joins TRBV9 to TRBJ2-5, with D tentatively TRBD2 (5 bases). The CDR3 consists of 16 residues. Germline assignment: CDR1 SGDLS and CDR2 YYNGEE. V shed 0 bases and J shed 0 bases, with 12 bases lying between them. In nucleotides, the CDR3 is TGTGCCAGCAGCGTAGGGGATTCGGGGTACCAAGAGACCCAGTACTTC. Protein: CASSVGDSGYQETQYF.

This clonotype was counted many times. The V gene is TRBV28, the J gene TRBJ1-1, with D maybe TRBD1 (6 bases). Looked up from germline, CDR1 is MDHEN and CDR2 is SYDVKM. Trimming took off 8 bases at V and 5 bases at J, with 21 bases between the two ends. CDR3 length: 15 residues. Written as DNA, the CDR3 is TGTGCCAGCTCACCTGCGTCAGGGGTAGAGACTGAAGCTTTCTTT. This translates into CASSPASGVETEAFF.

The sample holds a few counts of this clonotype. This sequence joins TRBV2 and TRBJ2-5, with 10 positions matching TRBD2. The CDR3 runs 16 residues. CDR1 and CDR2 from the germline V gene are SNHLY and FYNNEI. Unmatched junction bases numbered 10, after V lost 8 bases and J lost 1 base. CDR3 amino acids: CASPDLAGVFQETQYF. The CDR3 bases are TGTGCCAGCCCTGACCTAGCGGGAGTCTTCCAAGAGACCCAGTACTTC.

This clonotype was seen repeatedly, ten times or more. The chain employs TRBV3-1 and TRBJ2-7, with D possibly matching TRBD1 (5 bases). This CDR3 comprises 16 residues. In germline, CDR1 is LGHDT, CDR2 YNNKEL (reference sequence). V was trimmed by 0 bases and J by 2 bases, leaving 14 bases between them. CDR3: CASSQETGVSTYEQYF. The DNA of the CDR3 is TGTGCCAGCAGCCAAGAAACAGGAGTGAGTACCTACGAGCAGTACTTC.

This clonotype occurred a few times. The rearrangement uses TRBV19 and TRBJ2-4; 10 nucleotides line up with TRBD2. V dropped 3 bases and J dropped 9; count of bases not matched to a gene: 5. The CDR3 length is 14 residues. Germline V CDR1 and CDR2: LNHDA, SQIVND (reference sequence). CDR3 amino acids: CASSMASGGSIQYF. As DNA, the CDR3 is TGTGCCAGTAGTATGGCTAGCGGGGGTAGCATTCAGTACTTC. The entire variable domain, with the rest obtained from reference TRBV19 and TRBJ2-4, is as follows: DGGITQSPKYLFRKEGQNVTLSCEQNLNHDAMYWYRQDPGQGLRLIYYSQIVNDFQKGDIAEGYSVSREKKESFPLTVTSAQKNPTAFYLCASSMASGGSIQYFGAGTRLSVL.

This clonotype was observed many times. This chain uses TRBV5-6 with TRBJ2-7; TRBD1 might be the D (6 bases). This CDR3 is 12 amino acids long. Germline V gene sequence: CDR1 SGHDT, CDR2 YYEEEE. Trimming took 3 bases from V and 4 from J, leaving 8 bases between them. CDR3 bases: TGTGCCAGCAGCTGGACAGATTACGAGCAGTACTTC. Translated, it gives CASSWTDYEQYF.

This clonotype was picked up many times. V gene TRBV7-2 combines with J gene TRBJ1-1, with no clear D. Trimming stripped 3 bases from V and 5 bases from J, with 4 bases between. CDR1 and CDR2 (germline): SGHTA, FQGNSA. The CDR3 is made up of 11 amino acids. The CDR3 protein is CASSFRTEAFF. CDR3 bases: TGTGCCAGCAGCTTTAGGACTGAAGCTTTCTTT.

This clonotype was picked up many times. The chain uses TRBV18 and TRBJ2-1; D is possibly TRBD1 (5 bases). This CDR3 has 19 residues. Trimming removed 1 base at V and 0 bases at J, with 19 bases between. Germline V CDR1 and CDR2: KGHSH, LQKENI. CDR3 DNA: TGTGCCAGCTCACCACTAACGAAGGGGATCCCTAGCTCCTACAATGAGCAGTTCTTC. Translating gives CASSPLTKGIPSSYNEQFF.

This clonotype was recorded many times. The chain couples TRBV27 to TRBJ1-1; tentative D call: TRBD1 (5 bases). Germline CDR1 reads MNHEY; CDR2 reads SMNVEV (reference sequence). This CDR3 spans 14 amino acids. With 5 bases removed from V and 0 bases from J, the gap between germline ends came to 10 bases. In DNA, the CDR3 is TGTGCCAGCAGTCGGGGCAGTCTGAACACTGAAGCTTTCTTT. Its translation is CASSRGSLNTEAFF.

The CDR3 protein is CASGRNSGNTIYF. For the CDR3, the DNA is TGTGCCAGCGGTCGTAACTCTGGAAACACCATATATTTT. The chain uses TRBV12-3 or TRBV12-4 and TRBJ1-3; D is unresolved. CDR3 size: 13 residues. V lost 8 bases and J 0 bases, leaving 8 bases between the germline ends.

This clonotype was recorded once. The chain has TRBV6-1 and TRBJ2-7; D not resolved. Germline V gene data show CDR1 as MNHNS and CDR2 as SASEGT. This CDR3 is 16 amino acids long. V lost 6 bases, J lost 9 bases, and 27 bases lay in between. The CDR3, as DNA: TGTGCCAGCAGGAACCAGGCGGTAGCAACAACTTGGGCGCAGTACTTC. It encodes CASRNQAVATTWAQYF.